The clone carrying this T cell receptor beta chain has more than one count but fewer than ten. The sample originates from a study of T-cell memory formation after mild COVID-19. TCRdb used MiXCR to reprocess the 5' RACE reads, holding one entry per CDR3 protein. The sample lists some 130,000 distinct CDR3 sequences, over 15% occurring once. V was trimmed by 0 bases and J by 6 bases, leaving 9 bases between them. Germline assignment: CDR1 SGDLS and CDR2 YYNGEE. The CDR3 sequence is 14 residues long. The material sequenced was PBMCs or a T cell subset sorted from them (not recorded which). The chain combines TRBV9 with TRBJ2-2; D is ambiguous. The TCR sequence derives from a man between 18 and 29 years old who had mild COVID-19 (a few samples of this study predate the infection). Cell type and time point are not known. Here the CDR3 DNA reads TGTGCCAGCAGCGTAGGACGGCGTGCCGGGGAGCTGTTTTTT. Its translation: CASSVGRRAGELFF.